A single sample gave rise to the 31 T cell receptor beta chains below, sequenced in a study of blood T cell repertoires in COVID-19. Here immunoSEQ multiplex PCR was the method, and the copy in TCRdb shows in-frame clones only, minus some. The sample contains 250,000 to 350,000 clones, 84% of which appear only once. Input material: peripheral blood. The source is a human donor with COVID-19, enrolled during active disease. The donor label of this sample is uncertain.

V usage is TRBV7-9 and J usage is TRBJ2-1; 15 positions match TRBD2. This CDR3 has 19 residues. Germline values: CDR1 SEHNR, CDR2 FQNEAQ (reference sequence). The V segment lost 3 bases and the J segment 7 bases; nucleotides outside the gene matches: 13. CDR3: CASSFSVGLAGGSWNEQFF. In nucleotides, the CDR3 is TGTGCCAGCAGCTTTAGCGTTGGACTAGCGGGAGGGTCTTGGAATGAGCAGTTCTTC.

DNA for the CDR3: TGTGCCAGCAGCCCCCTGAGTAGCGGGGACCTCTACAATGAGCAGTTCTTC. It yields the protein CASSPLSSGDLYNEQFF. The chain recombines TRBV28 with TRBJ2-1, with 8 bases fitting TRBD2. Germline CDR1 is MDHEN and CDR2 is SYDVKM. The CDR3 is made up of 17 amino acids. V lost 6 bases to trimming and J lost 3 bases; unmatched junction nucleotides: 13.

This chain joins TRBV7-3 and TRBJ2-1; 11 positions agree with TRBD2. In germline, CDR1 is SGHTA, CDR2 FQGTGA. This CDR3 region has 16 residues. V trimming: 5 bases; J trimming: 2 bases; junction bases outside the gene matches: 5. CDR3 protein: CASSTLAGAAYNEQFF. CDR3 nucleotides: TGTGCCAGCAGCACACTAGCGGGAGCAGCCTACAATGAGCAGTTCTTC.

This rearrangement joins TRBV19 to TRBJ1-4, with D possibly matching TRBD1 (6 bases). The CDR3 sequence is 15 residues long. V was shortened by 5 bases and J by 0 bases, with 10 bases between the two germline ends. Germline CDR1 LNHDA, CDR2 SQIVND (reference sequence). The CDR3 DNA is TGTGCCAGTAGTTCGACAGGCGCAACTAATGAAAAACTGTTTTTT. Amino acids: CASSSTGATNEKLFF.

J is TRBJ1-1 and V is TRBV7-2, with a tentative D call TRBD1 (6 bases). V was shortened by 0 bases and J by 4 bases, with 9 bases between the two germline ends. Looked up from germline, CDR1 is SGHTA and CDR2 is FQGNSA. The CDR3 has 14 amino acids. The CDR3 DNA reads TGTGCCAGCAGCTTAGCCAGGGGCGGCACTGAAGCTTTCTTT. Translated, it gives CASSLARGGTEAFF.

The rearrangement links TRBV14 to TRBJ2-7, with 9 bases lining up with TRBD1. Germline CDR1 is SGHDN and CDR2 is FVKESK. The ends lost 4 bases at V and 6 bases at J; junction bases unmatched: 7. The CDR3 runs 14 residues. In nucleotides, the CDR3 is TGTGCCAGCAGCCTGGGACAGGGCCTTGTCGAGCAGTACTTC. Its translation: CASSLGQGLVEQYF.

The V call is TRBV2, the J call TRBJ2-1, with no clear D. Germline CDR1 is SNHLY and CDR2 is FYNNEI. Trimming removed 5 bases from V and 7 bases from J, with 15 bases in between. CDR3 length: 14 amino acids. The CDR3: CASSQIRTVNEQFF. The CDR3 DNA is TGTGCCAGCAGTCAAATTAGAACGGTGAATGAGCAGTTCTTC.

The genes are TRBV6-5 and TRBJ1-5; D uncertain. Trimming took off 8 bases at V and 0 bases at J, with 11 bases between the two ends. Germline V CDR1 and CDR2: MNHEY, SVGAGI. The CDR3 extends over 14 amino acids. Here the CDR3 DNA reads TGTGCCAGCCGGCGACACAATAGCAATCAGCCCCAGCATTTT. Translating gives CASRRHNSNQPQHF.

This rearrangement joins TRBV11-2 to TRBJ1-1; no clear D gene. This CDR3 is 14 amino acids long. V shed 3 bases and J shed 3 bases, with 11 bases lying between them. Germline CDR1 SGHAT, CDR2 FQNNGV. This CDR3 is CASSLGLADTEAFF. The CDR3 nucleotides read TGTGCCAGCAGCTTGGGTCTAGCGGACACTGAAGCTTTCTTT.

V is TRBV7-8 and J is TRBJ1-2, with 7 bases matching TRBD1. J was trimmed by 2 bases and V by 5 bases; bases with no gene match: 5. The CDR3 is 14 residues long. CDR1 and CDR2 (germline): SGHVS, FQNEAQ. The CDR3 sequence is CASSRVQGNYGYTF. DNA of the CDR3: TGTGCCAGCAGCCGAGTACAGGGGAACTATGGCTACACCTTC. Together with reference TRBV7-8 and TRBJ1-2, the CDR3 gives the full variable domain: GAGVSQSPRYKVAKRGQDVALRCDPISGHVSLFWYQQALGQGPEFLTYFQNEAQLDKSGLPSDRFFAERPEGSVSTLKIQRTQQEDSAVYLCASSRVQGNYGYTFGSGTRLTVV.

The chain combines TRBV6-1 with TRBJ1-5; D not resolved. CDR3 size: 13 residues. V was trimmed by 1 base and J by 5 bases, leaving 6 bases between them. In germline, CDR1 is MNHNS, CDR2 SASEGT. The CDR3 spells CASSEGAYQPQHF. Written as DNA, the CDR3 is TGTGCCAGCAGTGAAGGGGCTTATCAGCCCCAGCATTTT.

The rearrangement links TRBV6-2 or TRBV6-3 to TRBJ2-1, with unresolved D. The CDR3 contains 12 residues. Germline V gene data show CDR1 as MNHEY and CDR2 as SVGEGT. Trimming left V 6 bases short and J 5 bases short, with 8 bases between. CDR3 residues: CASSDSNNEQFF. In DNA, the CDR3 is TGTGCCAGCAGCGACTCTAACAATGAGCAGTTCTTC.

V and J are TRBV6-5 and TRBJ2-3, with 7 bases that match TRBD2. With 2 bases clipped from V and 4 bases from J, the junction kept 6 bases outside the gene matches. In germline, CDR1 is MNHEY, CDR2 SVGAGI. This CDR3 is built from 15 residues. The CDR3 spells CASSYAAGVPDTQYF. Here the CDR3 DNA reads TGTGCCAGCAGTTACGCGGCGGGAGTCCCAGATACGCAGTATTTT.

This rearrangement joins TRBV27 to TRBJ2-7; 7 bases fit TRBD2. Germline lookup yields CDR1 MNHEY and CDR2 SMNVEV (reference sequence). This CDR3 contains 16 residues. V shed 8 bases, J shed 2 bases, and the junction held 15 bases outside the gene matches. This chain's CDR3 is CASAIQGAGTAYEQYF. The CDR3 nucleotides are TGTGCCAGCGCCATTCAAGGAGCGGGAACGGCCTACGAGCAGTACTTC.

V and J are TRBV27 and TRBJ2-1; 9 positions agree with TRBD2. Germline loops: CDR1 MNHEY, CDR2 SMNVEV (reference sequence). The CDR3 sequence is 17 residues long. V lost 5 bases and J lost 0; bases outside the gene matches: 8. CDR3 in amino acids: CASSLKAGGSSYNEQFF. CDR3 nucleotides: TGTGCCAGCAGTCTCAAAGCGGGAGGCAGCTCCTACAATGAGCAGTTCTTC.

This chain links TRBV30 with TRBJ1-5; weak D call: TRBD1 (5 bases). There are 13 residues in the CDR3. The V end lost 4 bases, the J end lost 3 bases, and 10 bases lay between the germline ends. Looked up from germline, CDR1 is GTSNPN and CDR2 is SVGIG (reference sequence). CDR3 DNA sequence: TGTGCCTGGACTGACAGCTACAATCAGCCCCAGCATTTT. It translates to CAWTDSYNQPQHF.

The J gene is TRBJ1-2, the V gene TRBV19, with D unclear. The CDR3 covers 15 residues. Between the trimmed V and J ends, which lost 5 bases and 4 bases, there was a span of 17 bases. Germline-derived CDR1 and CDR2 are LNHDA and SQIVND (reference sequence). The CDR3 loop is CASSPRSGPSYGYTF. The CDR3 nucleotides are TGTGCCAGTAGTCCTCGAAGTGGGCCCAGCTATGGCTACACCTTC.

This clone was observed a handful of times. The V call is TRBV19, the J call TRBJ1-2, with 8 bases matching TRBD1. Germline V CDR1 and CDR2: LNHDA, SQIVND (reference sequence). V lost 5 bases to trimming and J lost 8 bases; unmatched junction nucleotides: 4. CDR3 size: 12 residues. The CDR3 sequence: CASSLTGVGYTF. CDR3 nucleotide sequence: TGTGCCAGTAGTTTGACAGGGGTCGGCTACACCTTC.

This chain joins TRBV5-4 and TRBJ2-3; 11 bases are a match to TRBD2. The CDR3 totals 16 residues. With 6 bases clipped from V and 3 bases from J, the junction kept 9 bases outside the gene matches. The germline gives CDR1 SGHNT, CDR2 YYREEE (reference sequence). The CDR3 nucleotides are TGTGCCAGCACCTCACTAGCGGGAGCGGAAACAGATACGCAGTATTTT. This encodes CASTSLAGAETDTQYF.

The sample holds many counts of this clone. The chain employs TRBV5-1 and TRBJ2-1; possible D gene TRBD1, 5 bases. V dropped 0 bases and J dropped 1 base, with 11 bases sitting between them. CDR3 length equals 16 residues. The V gene's germline CDR1 is SGHRS and CDR2 YFSETQ. CDR3 amino acids: CASSLVGDLSYNEQFF. The DNA for the CDR3 is TGCGCCAGCAGCTTGGTAGGGGATTTGTCCTACAATGAGCAGTTCTTC.

The V gene is TRBV5-1, the J gene TRBJ2-7; maybe TRBD2 (5 bases). There are 12 residues in the CDR3. V was trimmed by 3 bases and J by 2 bases, leaving 6 bases between them. The germline CDR1 and CDR2 sequences are SGHRS and YFSETQ. For the CDR3, the DNA is TGCGCCAGCAGCTCCGGGGCCTACGAGCAGTACTTC. As protein: CASSSGAYEQYF.

The chain recombines TRBV28 with TRBJ2-5; TRBD2 agrees at 10 bases. Trimming took 5 bases from V and 1 from J; bases not matched to a gene: 4. The CDR3 runs 15 residues. From germline, CDR1 is MDHEN and CDR2 SYDVKM. CDR3 DNA sequence: TGTGCCAGCAGTCATAGCGGGAGGTTCCAAGAGACCCAGTACTTC. It encodes CASSHSGRFQETQYF.

V gene TRBV4-1 combines with J gene TRBJ2-1, with a possible D match to TRBD1 (6 bases). V was cut by 0 bases and J by 9 bases, with 24 bases left in between. The length of the CDR3 is 18 residues. Germline CDR1 is MGHRA and CDR2 is YSYEKL. The CDR3 sequence: CASSQDGGRGRSLGEQFF. The CDR3 DNA is TGCGCCAGCAGCCAAGATGGGGGTAGGGGGAGAAGTCTGGGTGAGCAGTTCTTC.

This clone was seen a handful of times. The rearrangement joins TRBV9 to TRBJ1-3; D gene unclear. This CDR3 spans 15 amino acids. V lost 0 bases, J lost 9 bases, and 16 bases lay in between. CDR1 is SGDLS and CDR2 is YYNGEE in the germline V gene. This CDR3 reads CASSVGLAPAGTIYF. The CDR3 coding sequence is TGTGCCAGCAGCGTAGGCTTAGCCCCGGCGGGCACCATATATTTT.

This clone showed up just a few times. The chain links TRBV24-1 to TRBJ1-3; TRBD1 is a possible D gene (6 bases). Germline loops: CDR1 KGHDR, CDR2 SFDVKD. The CDR3 length is 15 residues. V lost 6 bases to trimming and J lost 3 bases, with 14 bases between them. CDR3 nucleotides: TGTGCCACCAGTTCGAAACAGGGAGTTGGAAACACCATATATTTT. Its translation is CATSSKQGVGNTIYF.

The V call is TRBV5-1, the J call TRBJ2-3; 9 bases match TRBD2. Per the germline V gene, CDR1 is SGHRS and CDR2 is YFSETQ. After removal of 2 bases from V and 5 bases from J, the junction contained 6 bases not matched to a gene. There are 15 residues in the CDR3. The DNA for the CDR3 is TGCGCCAGCAGCTTTAATGCGGGAGGGTTAGATACGCAGTATTTT. Protein: CASSFNAGGLDTQYF. The full variable domain, rest sourced from reference TRBV5-1 and TRBJ2-3, is KAGVTQTPRYLIKTRGQQVTLSCSPISGHRSVSWYQQTPGQGLQFLFEYFSETQRNKGNFPGRFSGRQFSNSRSEMNVSTLELGDSALYLCASSFNAGGLDTQYFGPGTRLTVL.

The chain employs TRBV28 and TRBJ1-1, with 11 bases fitting TRBD1. The germline CDR1 and CDR2 sequences are MDHEN and SYDVKM. The CDR3 has 15 residues. Unmatched junction bases numbered 8, after V lost 5 bases and J lost 6 bases. Written as DNA, the CDR3 is TGTGCCAGCAGTCCACGGACAGGGGGCTGGTCTGAAGCTTTCTTT. This codes for CASSPRTGGWSEAFF.

V usage is TRBV28 and J usage is TRBJ2-1; 9 bases align to TRBD2. Unmatched junction bases numbered 11, after V lost 4 bases and J lost 7 bases. The CDR3 runs to 16 residues. CDR1 and CDR2 from the germline V gene are MDHEN and SYDVKM. The CDR3 loop is CASSSASGTQGNEQFF. CDR3 nucleotide sequence: TGTGCCAGCAGTTCCGCTAGCGGGACTCAAGGGAATGAGCAGTTCTTC. Using reference TRBV28 and TRBJ2-1 for the parts outside the CDR3, the full variable domain is DVKVTQSSRYLVKRTGEKVFLECVQDMDHENMFWYRQDPGLGLRLIYFSYDVKMKEKGDIPEGYSVSREKKERFSLILESASTNQTSMYLCASSSASGTQGNEQFFGPGTRLTVL.

The genes are TRBV19 and TRBJ2-7; tentatively, D is TRBD1 (6 bases). The CDR3 has 15 residues. The V gene's germline CDR1 is LNHDA and CDR2 SQIVND (reference sequence). Trimming cost V 0 bases and J 3 bases, with 12 bases left between them. The DNA for the CDR3 is TGTGCCAGTAGTATAGATAGTGGACAGAGCTACGAGCAGTACTTC. Translation gives CASSIDSGQSYEQYF.

J is TRBJ1-5 and V is TRBV3-1 (or the pseudogene TRBV3-2); D is possibly TRBD1 (6 bases). Trimming removed 5 bases from V and 6 bases from J, with 17 bases in between. There are 15 residues in the CDR3. Germline V gene lookup returns CDR1 LGHDT and CDR2 YNNKEL (reference sequence). The CDR3 DNA reads TGTGCCAGCAGCTCAAATCCCCCAGGGGCTCAGCCCCAGCATTTT. Amino acids: CASSSNPPGAQPQHF.

This sequence joins TRBV6-7 and TRBJ2-7, with 14 bases aligning to TRBD2. TRBV6-7 is sorted into the ORF group, with uncertain function. The J segment lost 5 bases and the V segment lost 0 bases, leaving 3 bases of the junction unmatched. CDR3 length equals 16 residues. The CDR3 sequence: CASSYSTSGRADEQYF. CDR3 sequence (DNA): TGTGCCAGCAGTTACTCGACTAGCGGGAGGGCCGACGAGCAGTACTTC.